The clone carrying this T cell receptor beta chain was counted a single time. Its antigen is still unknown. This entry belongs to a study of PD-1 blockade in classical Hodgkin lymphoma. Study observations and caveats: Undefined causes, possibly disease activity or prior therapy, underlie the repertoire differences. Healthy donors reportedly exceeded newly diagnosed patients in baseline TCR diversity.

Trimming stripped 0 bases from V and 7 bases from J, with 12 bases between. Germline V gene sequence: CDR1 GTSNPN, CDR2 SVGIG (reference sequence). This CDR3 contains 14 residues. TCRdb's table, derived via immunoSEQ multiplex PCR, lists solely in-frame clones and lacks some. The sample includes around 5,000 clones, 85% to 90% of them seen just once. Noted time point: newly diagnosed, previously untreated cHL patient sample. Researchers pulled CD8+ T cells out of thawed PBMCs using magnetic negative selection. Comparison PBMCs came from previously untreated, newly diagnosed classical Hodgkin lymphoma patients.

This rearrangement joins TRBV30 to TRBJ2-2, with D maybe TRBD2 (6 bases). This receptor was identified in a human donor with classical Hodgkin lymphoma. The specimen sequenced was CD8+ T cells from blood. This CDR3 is CAWSVLTGVGELFF. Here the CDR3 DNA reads TGTGCCTGGAGTGTACTAACGGGGGTCGGGGAGCTGTTTTTT.